Below are 10 T cell receptor beta chains sequenced from a single sample in a study of cytomegalovirus exposure and HLA in healthy donors. PCR involved 60 Vbeta and 13 Jbeta primers. Clones were read by immunoSEQ multiplex PCR, and TCRdb kept only the in-frame ones, dropping some. The data hold some 130,000 clones, with around 77% observed a single time. Source material: PBMCs. These receptors all come from a male donor in good health and CMV-seropositive.

The chain carries TRBV4-1 and TRBJ2-1; 10 nucleotides line up with TRBD1. Trimming cost V 1 base and J 4 bases; bases outside gene matches: 4. CDR1 is MGHRA and CDR2 is YSYEKL in the germline V gene. This CDR3 has 16 amino acids. The CDR3 is CASSQGGQGRYNEQFF. CDR3 sequence (DNA): TGCGCCAGCAGCCAAGGGGGACAGGGGAGGTACAATGAGCAGTTCTTC.

In its sample, this clone was seen once. This chain links TRBV10-3 with TRBJ2-7; the D gene is possibly TRBD2 (5 bases). V lost 6 bases and J 3 bases, leaving 6 bases between the germline ends. The CDR3 has 11 residues. From germline, CDR1 is ENHRY and CDR2 SYGVKD. The CDR3, as DNA: TGTGCCATCAGCGACTACTACGAGCAGTACTTC. This gives the protein CAISDYYEQYF.

This clone appeared a few times. The chain links TRBV7-9 to TRBJ2-1; no definite D call. In germline, CDR1 is SEHNR, CDR2 FQNEAQ (reference sequence). The V end lost 2 bases, the J end lost 4 bases, and 12 bases lay between the germline ends. This CDR3 comprises 15 residues. The DNA of the CDR3 is TGTGCCAGCAGCTTAACTCGCGGATTATACAATGAGCAGTTCTTC. This translates into CASSLTRGLYNEQFF.

The table lists this clone with a few counts. The V and J genes are TRBV27 and TRBJ1-5; TRBD1 matches at 7 bases. From germline, CDR1 is MNHEY and CDR2 SMNVEV (reference sequence). This CDR3 contains 16 residues. The J segment lost 2 bases and the V segment lost 0 bases, leaving 4 bases of the junction unmatched. For the CDR3, the DNA is TGTGCCAGCAGTTTATCGGGGACAGTTGGCAATCAGCCCCAGCATTTT. Its translation: CASSLSGTVGNQPQHF.

V and J are TRBV6-1 and TRBJ2-5; D gene uncertain. The last part of the DNA fits TRBJ2-7 better; the J call may be wrong. The CDR3 has 15 residues. Looked up from germline, CDR1 is MNHNS and CDR2 is SASEGT. CDR3 loop: CASSAQSTQPYEQYF. In DNA form, the CDR3 reads TGTGCCAGCAGTGCACAATCGACTCAACCCTACGAGCAGTACTTC.

The chain employs TRBV6-5 and TRBJ2-7; TRBD1 agrees at 9 bases. Trimming took 6 bases from V and 3 from J; bases not matched to a gene: 9. CDR3 length: 15 residues. Per germline, CDR1 MNHEY and CDR2 SVGAGI. CDR3 DNA sequence: TGTGCCAGCAGCCAACTAAGGACAGGGGACTACGAGCAGTACTTC. Its translation: CASSQLRTGDYEQYF.

V usage is TRBV6-5 and J usage is TRBJ1-1; D remains unclear. Per germline, CDR1 MNHEY and CDR2 SVGAGI. CDR3 length: 13 amino acids. The V end was cut by 4 bases, the J end by 5 bases, with 11 bases between. This CDR3 is CASSFAGRTEAFF. CDR3 sequence (DNA): TGTGCCAGCAGTTTCGCAGGTCGTACTGAAGCTTTCTTT.

The CDR3 DNA follows: TGTGCCAGCATTTGGGGGCAGGCCCCAAAAGGGAGCAATCAGCCCCAGCATTTT. This translates into CASIWGQAPKGSNQPQHF. This chain connects TRBV6-4 to TRBJ1-5, with a weak D call TRBD1 (6 bases). This CDR3 is built from 18 residues. V gave up 7 bases and J gave up 1 base, with 23 bases separating them. The germline V gene encodes CDR1 MRHNA and CDR2 SNTAGT.

This chain uses TRBV5-6 with TRBJ2-5, with no clear D. TRBJ2-7 matches the DNA end more closely, so the J call is doubtful. The CDR3 extends over 12 amino acids. Germline V lookup: CDR1 SGHDT, CDR2 YYEEEE. DNA of the CDR3: TGTGCCAGCAGCTGGCAGGCCTACGAGCAGTACTTC. Residues: CASSWQAYEQYF.

This clone came up once. This chain joins TRBV18 and TRBJ2-4; a weak D match, TRBD1 (5 bases). This CDR3 comprises 16 residues. From germline, CDR1 is KGHSH and CDR2 LQKENI. V dropped 4 bases and J dropped 0 bases, with 13 bases sitting between them. Here the CDR3 DNA reads TGTGCCAGCTCACTTGGACAACGACTAGCCAAAAACATTCAGTACTTC. Amino acid sequence: CASSLGQRLAKNIQYF. The complete variable domain, with remaining parts taken from reference TRBV18 and TRBJ2-4, reads NAGVMQNPRHLVRRRGQEARLRCSPMKGHSHVYWYRQLPEEGLKFMVYLQKENIIDESGMPKERFSAEFPKEGPSILRIQQVVRGDSAAYFCASSLGQRLAKNIQYFGAGTRLSVL.